This T cell receptor (beta chain) was observed in a study of T cells in Graves' hyperthyroidism and ophthalmopathy. This clonotype came up a few times. The TCR beta CDR3 regions underwent amplification using RNA transcripts as the source. HTBI primers were employed in a first-round RT-PCR of the TCR CDR3. TCRdb analysed the multiplex PCR reads with MiXCR anew, one entry per CDR3 protein. The sample has fewer than 900,000 distinct CDR3 sequences, roughly 15% seen once; the top ten hold 8.4%. The sequence was obtained from a man between 18 and 35 years old with Graves' hyperthyroidism. The sequenced material came from blood.

This CDR3 is CASKWSAGSSSYEQYF. CDR3 in DNA: TGTGCCAGCAAGTGGTCGGCGGGTTCTAGCTCCTACGAGCAGTACTTC. The chain is built from TRBV28 and TRBJ2-7; D may be TRBD2 (5 bases). The CDR3 has 16 residues. With 7 bases removed from V and 0 bases from J, the gap between germline ends came to 19 bases. The germline gives CDR1 MDHEN, CDR2 SYDVKM.